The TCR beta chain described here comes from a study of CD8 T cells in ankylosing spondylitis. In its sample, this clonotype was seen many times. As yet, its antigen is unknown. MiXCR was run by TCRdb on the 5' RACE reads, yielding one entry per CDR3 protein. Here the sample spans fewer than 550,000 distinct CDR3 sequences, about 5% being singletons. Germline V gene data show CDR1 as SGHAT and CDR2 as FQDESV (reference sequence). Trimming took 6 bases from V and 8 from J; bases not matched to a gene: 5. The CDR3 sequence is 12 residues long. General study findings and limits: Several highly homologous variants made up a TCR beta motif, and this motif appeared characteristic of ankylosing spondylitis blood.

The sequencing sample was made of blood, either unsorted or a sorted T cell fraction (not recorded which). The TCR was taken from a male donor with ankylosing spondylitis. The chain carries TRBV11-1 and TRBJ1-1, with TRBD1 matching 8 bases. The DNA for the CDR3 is TGTGCCAGCAGTCGACAGGGGTTCGAAGCTTTCTTT. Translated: CASSRQGFEAFF.